The T cell receptor (beta chain) described here comes from a study of blood T cell repertoires in COVID-19. The repertoire was sequenced with immunoSEQ multiplex PCR; TCRdb's copy has only in-frame clones and lacks some. The sample shows more than 200,000 clones, roughly 91% of them seen only once. J gave up 6 bases and V 6 bases, and 11 bases lay outside the gene matches. The CDR3 is made up of 16 amino acids. The germline V gene has CDR1 MDHEN and CDR2 SYDVKM. This clonotype was sampled from a man aged 30 to 45 in a cohort exposed to, infected with or recovered from COVID-19 (not recorded which). Sequences were obtained from PBMCs or T cells enriched from blood (not recorded which). J is TRBJ2-7 and V is TRBV28; 13 bases fit TRBD2. CDR3 bases: TGTGCCAGCAGCTCCGGGACTAGCGGGAAATGGCTCGAGCAGTACTTC. Residues: CASSSGTSGKWLEQYF.